Each of the 3 T cell receptor beta chains below was sequenced from the same sample in a study of CD8+ T cells in alopecia areata. Sample treatment: oral pan-JAK inhibitor, 5-10 mg twice daily. Reverse transcription of extracted RNA yielded cDNA, which provided the sequencing template. Sequencing used immunoSEQ multiplex PCR; TCRdb keeps in-frame clones, though not all of them. The repertoire holds some 200,000 clones, around three fifths seen once, with roughly 12% in the top ten. The sequencing used CD8+ T cells sorted from blood, collected at week 24, from a patient treated with tofacitinib. These receptors all come from a human donor with alopecia areata.

In DNA form, the CDR3 reads TGTGCCAGTACAGCGGGGGGCCGGGAAGAGACCCAGTACTTC. This translates into CASTAGGREETQYF. The rearrangement uses TRBV25-1 and TRBJ2-5; 9 nucleotides align to TRBD2. V lost 9 bases, J lost 3 bases, and 8 bases stayed unmatched. Germline assignment: CDR1 MGHDK and CDR2 SYGVNS. The CDR3 contains 14 residues. Complete variable domain (other parts from reference TRBV25-1 and TRBJ2-5): EADIYQTPRYLVIGTGKKITLECSQTMGHDKMYWYQQDPGMELHLIHYSYGVNSTEKGDLSSESTVSRIRTEHFPLTLESARPSHTSQYLCASTAGGREETQYFGPGTRLLVL.

This sequence joins TRBV29-1 and TRBJ1-2; 10 bases fit TRBD1. Trimming took 6 bases from V and 0 from J; bases not matched to a gene: 4. This CDR3 spans 14 amino acids. The germline V gene has CDR1 SQVTM and CDR2 ANQGSEA. The CDR3 reads CSVTGGRSNYGYTF. In DNA form, the CDR3 reads TGCAGCGTGACAGGGGGCAGATCTAACTATGGCTACACCTTC.

The CDR3 nucleotides are TGTGCCAGCTCACTTGGCCGGGACAGGGTCAACGAGCAGTACTTC. Protein: CASSLGRDRVNEQYF. J is TRBJ2-7 and V is TRBV18; TRBD1 matches at 9 bases. J was trimmed by 5 bases and V by 4 bases; bases with no gene match: 9. The germline CDR1 and CDR2 sequences are KGHSH and LQKENI. This CDR3 spans 15 amino acids.